This T cell receptor beta chain is drawn from a study of shared clonotypes between healthy human individuals. The CDR3 contains 16 residues. Germline lookup yields CDR1 SGHNT and CDR2 YENEEA. The junction had 5 bases not matched to a gene; V was cut back by 1 base and J by 1 base. Sequencing was performed with immunoSEQ multiplex PCR; in TCRdb, only in-frame clones are kept and a portion is missing. The repertoire has some 450,000 clones, roughly three quarters of them found once; the top ten carry about 12%. The clonotype was recovered from a woman in her thirties or forties in good health. Some clones in this sample may be carry-over from other donors' samples. The material sequenced was PBMCs. This chain connects TRBV11-3 to TRBJ2-3; 7 positions agree with TRBD2. The CDR3 spells CASSLGGRAGTDTQYF. DNA for the CDR3: TGTGCCAGCAGCTTAGGAGGGAGGGCCGGCACAGATACGCAGTATTTT.